This TCR beta chain was identified during a study of blood T cell repertoires in COVID-19. Across the whole study: Researchers got acute and convalescent COVID-19 samples from the United States, Italy and Spain. Sources were T cells, B-cell-depleted T cells, or PBMCs; the material itself was cDNA or gDNA.

Germline V gene sequence: CDR1 LGHNA, CDR2 YNFKEQ. J lost 7 bases, V lost 0 bases, and 6 bases had no gene match. The CDR3 spans 15 residues. Original data processing: The assay estimated nucleated cells by amplifying reference gene primers. Here immunoSEQ multiplex PCR was the method, and the copy in TCRdb shows in-frame clones only, minus some. That table gives V, J and clone size, and the DNA gave D and trimming. The top ten hold about 40% of the sample, which has around 42,000 clones, about 82% seen once. Sequenced sample: peripheral blood. This rearrangement joins TRBV4-2 to TRBJ2-7; 10 positions agree with TRBD2. This sequence was found in a man older than 75 with active or convalescent COVID-19. The CDR3 region is CASSQDVSGRLEQYF. The CDR3 coding sequence is TGTGCCAGCAGCCAAGACGTTAGCGGGAGGTTGGAGCAGTACTTC.